Each of the 27 T cell receptor beta chains below was sequenced from the same sample in a study of graft-versus-host responses after intestinal transplantation (dated by TCRdb to 2020 to 2023). Library creation used the immunoSEQ multiplex PCR assay. TCRdb carries this immuneACCESS record with in-frame sequences only. Its versions omit some clonotypes, under half of them owing to an unresolved V gene in the studies checked, with the rest unexplained. For this sample the table gives roughly 28,000 clones, of which roughly 82% were detected only once. 0.65% to 0.9% of the sample is in the top ten clones. The sample's time point, from its label and the paper: cells obtained before transplantation from donor or recipient. Their cognate antigens are unknown. The sequencing here drew on unstimulated CD4+ T cells sorted from spleen or lymph node cells, taken before intestinal transplant. The receptors were sampled from a human donor who received an intestinal transplant.

This chain links TRBV4-1 with TRBJ1-2, with 9 bases matching TRBD1. The V and J ends lost 3 bases and 7 bases, in that order; junction bases with no gene match: 12. The CDR3 is 16 residues long. Germline CDR1 MGHRA, CDR2 YSYEKL. CDR3 residues: CASSHMWGLTGGGYTF. The CDR3 nucleotides read TGCGCCAGCAGCCATATGTGGGGCTTGACAGGGGGTGGCTACACCTTC.

The CDR3 DNA follows: TGCGCCAGCAGCCAAGAATCGGCACACCCTAATTCACCCCTCCACTTT. Translated: CASSQESAHPNSPLHF. The chain recombines TRBV4-1 with TRBJ1-6; the D is unclear. Germline V lookup: CDR1 MGHRA, CDR2 YSYEKL. The CDR3 extends over 16 amino acids. V lost 0 bases to trimming and J lost 6 bases, with 12 bases between them.

The rearrangement uses TRBV2 and TRBJ2-1; no clear D gene. Germline V lookup: CDR1 SNHLY, CDR2 FYNNEI. Trimming took 0 bases from V and 6 from J, leaving 9 bases between them. This CDR3 has 14 residues. Here the CDR3 reads CASSEALIPNEQFF. For the CDR3, the DNA is TGTGCCAGCAGTGAAGCGCTTATTCCCAATGAGCAGTTCTTC.

The rearrangement uses TRBV5-6 and TRBJ2-3; D may be TRBD2 (6 bases). With 0 bases removed from V and 1 base from J, the gap between germline ends came to 15 bases. Germline V gene lookup returns CDR1 SGHDT and CDR2 YYEEEE. This CDR3 region has 17 residues. The CDR3 sequence: CASSLDVGGLRTDTQYF. CDR3 DNA sequence: TGTGCCAGCAGCTTGGACGTGGGGGGTCTCCGCACAGATACGCAGTATTTT.

This clone was observed a few times. One end of the junction fails to match germline, which may point to a read error. The gene calls are TRBV5-8 and TRBJ1-1, with D hard to call. This CDR3 is 13 amino acids long. Germline loops: CDR1 SGHTS, CDR2 YDEGEE. The CDR3 loop is CASSLRVRQMSEF. The CDR3 region has the DNA TGTGCCAGCAGCTTACGGGTTCGGCAGATGAGCGAGTTT.

This chain links TRBV2 with TRBJ2-5; 13 positions agree with TRBD2. The CDR3 has 15 amino acids. Germline loops: CDR1 SNHLY, CDR2 FYNNEI. V dropped 8 bases and J dropped 4; count of bases not matched to a gene: 7. The CDR3 protein is CASGGTSGILETQYF. The CDR3 coding sequence is TGTGCCAGCGGAGGGACTAGCGGGATATTAGAGACCCAGTACTTC. Using reference TRBV2 and TRBJ2-5 for the parts outside the CDR3, the full variable domain is EPEVTQTPSHQVTQMGQEVILRCVPISNHLYFYWYRQILGQKVEFLVSFYNNEISEKSEIFDDQFSVERPDGSNFTLKIRSTKLEDSAMYFCASGGTSGILETQYFGPGTRLLVL.

CDR3 bases: TGTGCCAGCAGCTCCCCCAGCAGGGGAGAAAAACTGTTTTTT. Translating it yields CASSSPSRGEKLFF. The genes are TRBV5-5 and TRBJ1-4; D might be TRBD1 (6 bases). The CDR3 runs to 14 residues. The V end lost 3 bases, the J end lost 8 bases, and 14 bases lay between the germline ends. CDR1 and CDR2 (germline): SGHKS, YYEKEE (reference sequence).

The chain couples TRBV6-1 to TRBJ1-1; D is unresolved. The germline V and J ends were trimmed by 8 bases and 1 base, with 11 bases remaining between them. CDR3 length: 13 amino acids. From germline, CDR1 is MNHNS and CDR2 SASEGT. The CDR3 bases are TGTGCCAGCGGCCGCGCGGGGAACACTGAAGCTTTCTTT. Protein product: CASGRAGNTEAFF.

The V and J genes are TRBV4-1 and TRBJ1-2; D is possibly TRBD1 (5 bases). Trimming shortened V by 2 bases and J by 2 bases, and 21 bases separated the two germline ends. The germline V gene has CDR1 MGHRA and CDR2 YSYEKL. The CDR3 is made up of 18 amino acids. CDR3 nucleotides: TGCGCCAGCAGCCAAAGGATGCCCAGGGCAGGGAAAAACTATGGCTACACCTTC. Translated: CASSQRMPRAGKNYGYTF.

The chain links TRBV6-5 to TRBJ2-5, with D possibly being TRBD1 or TRBD2 (6 bases each). Germline V CDR1 and CDR2: MNHEY, SVGAGI. This CDR3 comprises 14 residues. Deletions cut 4 bases from V and 1 base from J, with 10 bases between. The chain's CDR3 is CASSFGGIQETQYF. The DNA of the CDR3 is TGTGCCAGCAGTTTCGGGGGCATCCAAGAGACCCAGTACTTC.

This sequence joins TRBV7-9 and TRBJ2-1; 10 positions match TRBD2. The germline V gene has CDR1 SEHNR and CDR2 FQNEAQ (reference sequence). The V and J ends lost 11 bases and 7 bases, in that order; junction bases with no gene match: 14. The CDR3 has 15 residues. For the CDR3, the DNA is TGTGCCGGGTCGGGGCTAGCGGGAGTAGGTAATGAGCAGTTCTTC. Translated: CAGSGLAGVGNEQFF.

The chain has TRBV7-3 and TRBJ2-1; D possibly corresponds to TRBD2 (6 bases). In germline, CDR1 is SGHTA, CDR2 FQGTGA. The CDR3 runs to 15 residues. V was clipped by 1 base and J by 6 bases, with 13 bases between them. The CDR3 nucleotides read TGTGCCAGCAGCTTAAATGGGAGGACGAGCAATGAGCAGTTCTTC. Translated: CASSLNGRTSNEQFF.

Only a few counts were recorded for this clone. The chain joins TRBV27 to TRBJ2-7, with a weak D call TRBD1 (6 bases). In germline, CDR1 is MNHEY, CDR2 SMNVEV (reference sequence). This CDR3 region has 15 residues. Trimming took off 5 bases at V and 0 bases at J, with 14 bases between the two ends. The DNA of the CDR3 is TGTGCCAGCAGTCTCCGGACAGAGAGCTCCTACGAGCAGTACTTC. This translates into CASSLRTESSYEQYF.

As DNA, the CDR3 is TGTGCCAGCAGCTTGGACAGGGGCCGGCCTGACTATGGCTACACCTTC. Its protein is CASSLDRGRPDYGYTF. The chain is built from TRBV5-6 and TRBJ1-2; 7 positions match TRBD1. After removal of 0 bases from V and 3 bases from J, the junction contained 8 bases not matched to a gene. Per the germline V gene, CDR1 is SGHDT and CDR2 is YYEEEE. The CDR3 extends over 16 amino acids.

The rearrangement joins TRBV7-3 to TRBJ2-2; no firm D call. Germline V lookup: CDR1 SGHTA, CDR2 FQGTGA. V was shortened by 3 bases and J by 6 bases, with 8 bases between the two germline ends. This CDR3 spans 13 amino acids. CDR3 in DNA: TGTGCCAGCAGCTTTCTTGGCCCCGGGGAGCTGTTTTTT. Translation: CASSFLGPGELFF.

V is TRBV5-6 and J is TRBJ1-1; unclear D gene. The CDR3 is 15 residues long. With 1 base removed from V and 0 bases from J, the gap between germline ends came to 10 bases. Germline CDR1 and CDR2: SGHDT and YYEEEE. The CDR3 reads CASSLRVWMNTEAFF. CDR3 DNA sequence: TGTGCCAGCAGCTTGAGGGTATGGATGAACACTGAAGCTTTCTTT.

This chain uses TRBV9 with TRBJ1-5; the D is unclear. CDR1 SGDLS and CDR2 YYNGEE come from the germline V gene. CDR3 length: 14 residues. V was trimmed by 0 bases and J by 4 bases, leaving 8 bases between them. This chain's CDR3 is CASSVGQTNQPQHF. CDR3 nucleotide sequence: TGTGCCAGCAGCGTAGGGCAGACTAATCAGCCCCAGCATTTT.

The chain combines TRBV28 with TRBJ2-1; D is perhaps TRBD1 (5 bases). In germline, CDR1 is MDHEN, CDR2 SYDVKM. This CDR3 has 16 amino acids. V lost 3 bases and J lost 4, with 16 bases in between. The CDR3 DNA sequence: TGTGCCAGCAGTTTTCGACAGCCAACCCCATACAATGAGCAGTTCTTC. This gives the protein CASSFRQPTPYNEQFF.

The chain combines TRBV5-1 with TRBJ2-7; 12 bases fit TRBD2. With 2 bases clipped from V and 7 bases from J, the junction kept 10 bases outside the gene matches. This CDR3 has 16 residues. Germline CDR1 SGHRS, CDR2 YFSETQ. CDR3 sequence reads: CASSLTRLAGVREQYF. In DNA, the CDR3 is TGCGCCAGCAGCTTAACCCGACTAGCGGGAGTTAGGGAGCAGTACTTC. Variable domain in full (rest from reference TRBV5-1 and TRBJ2-7): KAGVTQTPRYLIKTRGQQVTLSCSPISGHRSVSWYQQTPGQGLQFLFEYFSETQRNKGNFPGRFSGRQFSNSRSEMNVSTLELGDSALYLCASSLTRLAGVREQYFGPGTRLTVT.

V usage is TRBV6-1 and J usage is TRBJ2-7, with D tentatively TRBD1 or TRBD2 (6 bases each). CDR1 is MNHNS and CDR2 is SASEGT in the germline V gene. The CDR3 has 14 residues. V lost 4 bases to trimming and J lost 3 bases, with 13 bases between them. Here the CDR3 DNA reads TGTGCCAGCAGTGGCAACAGGGAGGTCTACGAGCAGTACTTC. Amino acids: CASSGNREVYEQYF.

The genes are TRBV15 and TRBJ1-1; no clear D. The CDR3 contains 13 residues. The germline gives CDR1 LNHNV, CDR2 YYDKDF (reference sequence). The germline V and J ends were trimmed by 0 bases and 8 bases, with 10 bases remaining between them. CDR3 in DNA: TGTGCCACCAGCAGAGATACAATCCTGGAAGCTTTCTTT. It specifies CATSRDTILEAFF. Full variable domain (rest looked up from reference TRBV15 and TRBJ1-1): DAMVIQNPRYQVTQFGKPVTLSCSQTLNHNVMYWYQQKSSQAPKLLFHYYDKDFNNEADTPDNFQSRRPNTSFCFLDIRSPGLGDTAMYLCATSRDTILEAFFGQGTRLTVV.

The chain combines TRBV2 with TRBJ2-7; D possibly corresponds to TRBD1 (5 bases). The germline V gene encodes CDR1 SNHLY and CDR2 FYNNEI. The length of the CDR3 is 15 residues. Trimming took off 5 bases at V and 5 bases at J, with 19 bases between the two ends. CDR3 coding DNA: TGTGCCAGCAGTCCCCCCAGGGCCCTCGGCCACGAGCAGTACTTC. This translates into CASSPPRALGHEQYF.

This clone was found once. This chain joins TRBV7-9 and TRBJ2-5, with 8 positions matching TRBD2. Matching the DNA end better, TRBJ2-7 makes the J call doubtful. The CDR3 has 15 amino acids. Germline V lookup: CDR1 SEHNR, CDR2 FQNEAQ (reference sequence). The CDR3 region is CASSPLSGGDYEQYF. The CDR3 bases are TGTGCCAGCAGCCCCCTATCCGGGGGGGACTACGAGCAGTACTTC.

V gene TRBV12-2 combines with J gene TRBJ2-7; TRBD2, the D gene given by the table, was not confirmed from the DNA. TRBV12-2 is listed as a pseudogene. This CDR3 spans 15 amino acids. The CDR3 DNA is TGTGCAAGTCGCTTCCGCGGGAGGGCCCTCGACGAGCAGTACTTC. Amino acids: CASRFRGRALDEQYF.

The count of this clone is one. V and J are TRBV27 and TRBJ1-2; D not certain. The germline V gene encodes CDR1 MNHEY and CDR2 SMNVEV (reference sequence). With 4 bases removed from V and 2 bases from J, the gap between germline ends came to 8 bases. The CDR3 has 13 residues. The CDR3 nucleotides are TGTGCCAGCAGTTACAGCCGAAACTATGGCTACACCTTC. It encodes CASSYSRNYGYTF.

This clone has more than one count but fewer than ten. V is TRBV7-3 and J is TRBJ2-1, with 14 positions matching TRBD2. CDR1 is SGHTA and CDR2 is FQGTGA in the germline V gene. This CDR3 region has 15 residues. Trimming at V came to 5 bases and at J to 6 bases, leaving 3 bases not matched to a gene. This chain's CDR3 is CASSLGLAGGNEQFF. The DNA of the CDR3 is TGTGCCAGCAGCCTCGGACTAGCGGGAGGCAATGAGCAGTTCTTC.

The gene calls are TRBV29-1 and TRBJ1-2; a weak D match, TRBD1 (6 bases). This CDR3 region has 16 residues. V lost 2 bases to trimming and J lost 4 bases, with 20 bases between them. Germline V lookup: CDR1 SQVTM, CDR2 ANQGSEA. The CDR3 region has the DNA TGCAGCGTTGAAAAGAAGGGACAATCAGCCACCTATGGCTACACCTTC. Translated, it gives CSVEKKGQSATYGYTF.